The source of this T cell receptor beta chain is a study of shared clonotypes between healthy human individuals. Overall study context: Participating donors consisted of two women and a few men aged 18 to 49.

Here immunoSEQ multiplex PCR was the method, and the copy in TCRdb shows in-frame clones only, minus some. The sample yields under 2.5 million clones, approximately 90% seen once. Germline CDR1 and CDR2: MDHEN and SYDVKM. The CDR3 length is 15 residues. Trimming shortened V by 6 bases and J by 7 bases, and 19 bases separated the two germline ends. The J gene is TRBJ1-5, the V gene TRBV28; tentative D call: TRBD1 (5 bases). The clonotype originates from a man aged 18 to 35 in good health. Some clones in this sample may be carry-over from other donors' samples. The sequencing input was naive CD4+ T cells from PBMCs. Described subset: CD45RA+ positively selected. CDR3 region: CASSPVRGAEQPQHF. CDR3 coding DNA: TGTGCCAGCAGCCCGGTCCGGGGCGCGGAGCAGCCCCAGCATTTT.